Shown below are 8 T cell receptor beta chains from a single sample sequenced in a study of blood T cell repertoires in COVID-19. Data came from immunoSEQ multiplex PCR; TCRdb stores just in-frame clones and leaves some out. The repertoire holds about 120,000 clones, with 70% to 90% as singletons. The sample taken for sequencing was peripheral blood. Every receptor here comes from a man in his sixties with acute or convalescent COVID-19.

The chain links TRBV11-2 to TRBJ2-2; 8 nucleotides align to TRBD2. J was trimmed by 3 bases and V by 6 bases; bases with no gene match: 6. In germline, CDR1 is SGHAT, CDR2 FQNNGV. The CDR3 sequence is 15 residues long. CDR3 loop: CASSYSGTHTGELFF. CDR3 DNA sequence: TGTGCCAGCAGTTATAGCGGGACCCACACCGGGGAGCTGTTTTTT.

This clone was picked up one time. The chain combines TRBV11-2 with TRBJ2-5; 11 positions agree with TRBD1. V was clipped by 5 bases and J by 0 bases; unmatched bases: 5. Germline V gene sequence: CDR1 SGHAT, CDR2 FQNNGV. The CDR3 is 16 amino acids. Here the CDR3 reads CASSPRDRGYQETQYF. The DNA for the CDR3 is TGTGCCAGCAGCCCCCGGGACAGGGGGTACCAAGAGACCCAGTACTTC.

The chain links TRBV9 to TRBJ2-5, with TRBD2 as a possible D gene (6 bases). Germline V gene lookup returns CDR1 SGDLS and CDR2 YYNGEE. This CDR3 has 15 residues. Trimming pared 8 bases from V and 6 bases from J, leaving 23 bases between. Written as DNA, the CDR3 is TGTGCCAGTGCCGCGGGGCTAGCAGGAGGACAGACCCAGTACTTC. This codes for CASAAGLAGGQTQYF.

The rearrangement uses TRBV3-1 (or the pseudogene TRBV3-2) and TRBJ1-1, with D unclear. V gave up 2 bases and J gave up 4 bases, with 8 bases separating them. Germline CDR1 reads LGHDT; CDR2 reads YNNKEL (reference sequence). The CDR3 runs to 13 residues. CDR3 in amino acids: CASSQRSGTEAFF. CDR3 bases: TGTGCCAGCAGCCAACGGAGTGGCACTGAAGCTTTCTTT.

This chain joins TRBV28 and TRBJ2-1; D might be TRBD2 (7 bases). Germline assignment: CDR1 MDHEN and CDR2 SYDVKM. CDR3 length equals 15 residues. V gave up 5 bases and J gave up 9 bases, with 20 bases separating them. CDR3 sequence reads: CASSPHGGGSGEQFF. In DNA form, the CDR3 reads TGTGCCAGCAGTCCGCATGGGGGCGGGAGTGGTGAGCAGTTCTTC.

This clone was detected many times. V usage is TRBV29-1 and J usage is TRBJ2-7, with D possibly matching TRBD1 (5 bases). Germline CDR1 SQVTM, CDR2 ANQGSEA. Deletions cut 2 bases from V and 5 bases from J, with 7 bases between. This CDR3 is built from 11 residues. CDR3 sequence: CSVEMGHEQYF. In nucleotides, the CDR3 is TGCAGCGTTGAAATGGGGCACGAGCAGTACTTC.

This clone was picked up one time. The rearrangement joins TRBV18 to TRBJ2-2; no firm D call. The CDR3 contains 14 residues. Trimming cost V 5 bases and J 1 base, with 8 bases left between them. From germline, CDR1 is KGHSH and CDR2 LQKENI. The CDR3 reads CASSFTENTGELFF. CDR3 bases: TGTGCCAGCTCATTTACAGAGAACACCGGGGAGCTGTTTTTT. The full variable domain, in which reference TRBV18 and TRBJ2-2 provide the parts outside the CDR3, is NAGVMQNPRHLVRRRGQEARLRCSPMKGHSHVYWYRQLPEEGLKFMVYLQKENIIDESGMPKERFSAEFPKEGPSILRIQQVVRGDSAAYFCASSFTENTGELFFGEGSRLTVL.

V usage is TRBV19 and J usage is TRBJ1-3; 8 bases map to TRBD1. The CDR3 length is 15 residues. Germline V gene sequence: CDR1 LNHDA, CDR2 SQIVND (reference sequence). The trim removed 3 bases at V and 4 bases at J, leaving 5 bases unmatched. CDR3 region: CASSIDRGSGNTIYF. The CDR3 DNA follows: TGTGCCAGTAGTATCGACAGGGGCTCAGGAAACACCATATATTTT.